The text below deals with one T cell receptor (beta chain). What it binds is unknown. The treatment was: roughly 10-day PBMC culture with coronavirus spike peptide pools or control peptides (ViraFEST assay). The data were obtained in a study of vaccination and CD4 T cells after COVID-19. Cultured CD4+ T cell DNA underwent sequencing with the Oncomine TCR Beta short-read assay. Each CDR3 protein is one row after TCRdb ran MiXCR on the PCR reads. Here the sample spans around 19,000 distinct CDR3 sequences, about 42% being singletons. Trimming took 5 bases from V and 6 from J, leaving 16 bases between them. Looked up from germline, CDR1 is MNHEY and CDR2 is SVGEGT. The CDR3 is 14 amino acids.

Sequenced here: CD4+ T cells from blood, cultured in vitro, sampled before SARS-CoV-2 vaccination. The TCR comes from a human donor who had recovered from COVID-19. J is TRBJ1-2 and V is TRBV6-2 or TRBV6-3; no clear D. The CDR3 reads CASSIKGREDGYTF. CDR3 DNA: TGTGCCAGCAGTATAAAAGGCCGGGAAGATGGCTACACCTTC.